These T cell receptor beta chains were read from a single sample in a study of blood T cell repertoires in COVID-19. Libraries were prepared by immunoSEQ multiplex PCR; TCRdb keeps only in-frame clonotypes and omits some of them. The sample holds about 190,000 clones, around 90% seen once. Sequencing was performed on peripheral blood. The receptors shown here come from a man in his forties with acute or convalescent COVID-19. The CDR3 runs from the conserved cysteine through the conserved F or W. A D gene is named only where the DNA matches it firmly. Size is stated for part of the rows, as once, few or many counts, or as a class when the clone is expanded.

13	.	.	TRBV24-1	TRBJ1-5	CATSAQHNQPQHF	TGTGCCACCAGTGCACAGCATAATCAGCCCCAGCATTTT
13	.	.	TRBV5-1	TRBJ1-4	CASSGQLNEKLFF	TGCGCCAGCAGCGGGCAGCTAAATGAAAAACTGTTTTTT
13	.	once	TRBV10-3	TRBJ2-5	CAIRDRDKETQYF	TGTGCCATCAGGGACCGGGACAAAGAGACCCAGTACTTC
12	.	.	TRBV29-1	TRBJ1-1	CSVVRGGTEAFF	TGCAGCGTTGTCCGAGGGGGCACTGAAGCTTTCTTT
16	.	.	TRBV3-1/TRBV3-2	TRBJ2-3	CASSQAWRGGTDTQYF	TGTGCCAGCAGCCAAGCCTGGCGGGGCGGCACAGATACGCAGTATTTT
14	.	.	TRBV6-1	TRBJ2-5	CASSELLAQETQYF	TGTGCCAGCAGTGAATTGTTGGCCCAAGAGACCCAGTACTTC
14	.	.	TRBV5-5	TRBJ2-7	CASSSRGQTYEQYF	TGTGCCAGCAGCTCCCGTGGGCAAACCTACGAGCAGTACTTC
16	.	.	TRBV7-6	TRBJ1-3	CASSSTGGAGGNTIYF	TGTGCCAGCAGCTCCACCGGAGGGGCGGGCGGAAACACCATATATTTT
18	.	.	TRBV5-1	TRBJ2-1	CASSLLPGHQTPGYEQFF	TGCGCCAGCAGCCTCCTCCCGGGACATCAAACCCCGGGATATGAGCAGTTCTTC
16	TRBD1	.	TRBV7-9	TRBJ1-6	CASSCGTGAICSPLHF	TGTGCCAGCAGCTGCGGGACAGGGGCTATATGTTCACCCCTCCACTTT
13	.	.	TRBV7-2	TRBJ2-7	CASSDRQKVEQYF	TGTGCCAGCAGCGATAGACAGAAAGTCGAGCAGTACTTC
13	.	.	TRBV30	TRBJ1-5	CAWRAPGFQPQHF	TGTGCCTGGAGAGCCCCGGGATTCCAGCCCCAGCATTTT
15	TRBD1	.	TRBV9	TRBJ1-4	CASTPGPLGQGELFF	TGTGCCAGCACCCCCGGGCCCCTGGGACAGGGAGAACTGTTTTTT
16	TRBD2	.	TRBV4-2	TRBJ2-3	CASSPRSGGYTDTQYF	TGTGCCAGCAGCCCGAGAAGCGGGGGGTACACAGATACGCAGTATTTT
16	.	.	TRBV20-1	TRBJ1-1	CSASRSGTTSNTEAFF	TGCAGTGCTAGTCGTTCAGGGACTACGTCGAACACTGAAGCTTTCTTT
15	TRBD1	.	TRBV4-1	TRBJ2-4	CASSQEGQGKNIQYF	TGCGCCAGCAGCCAAGAGGGACAGGGCAAAAACATTCAGTACTTC
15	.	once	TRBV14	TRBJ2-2	CASSQDMTSTGELFF	TGTGCCAGCAGCCAAGATATGACTAGCACCGGGGAGCTGTTTTTT
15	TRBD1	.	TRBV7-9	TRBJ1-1	CASSLGWTGGTEAFF	TGTGCCAGCAGCTTAGGGTGGACAGGGGGCACTGAAGCTTTCTTT
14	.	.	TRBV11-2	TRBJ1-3	CASSLERQGNTIYF	TGTGCCAGCAGCTTAGAGCGGCAGGGAAACACCATATATTTT
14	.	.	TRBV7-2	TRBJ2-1	CASSLVAPQGEQFF	TGTGCCAGCAGCTTAGTAGCACCCCAGGGTGAGCAGTTCTTC
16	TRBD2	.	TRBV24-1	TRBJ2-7	CATSDSSGGTYYEQYF	TGTGCCACCAGTGATTCTAGCGGGGGGACATATTACGAGCAGTACTTC
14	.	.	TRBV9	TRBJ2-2	CASSVDGVGGELFF	TGTGCCAGCAGCGTAGACGGGGTCGGCGGGGAGCTGTTTTTT
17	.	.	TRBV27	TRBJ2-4	CASSLFQGDLAKNIQYF	TGTGCCAGCAGTTTATTCCAGGGTGATCTAGCCAAAAACATTCAGTACTTC
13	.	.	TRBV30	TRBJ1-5	CAWSFTGYQPQHF	TGTGCCTGGAGTTTCACAGGGTACCAGCCCCAGCATTTT
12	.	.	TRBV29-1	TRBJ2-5	CSVAQGQETQYF	TGCAGCGTTGCCCAGGGGCAAGAGACCCAGTACTTC
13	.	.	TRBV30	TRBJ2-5	CASKRAIQETQYF	TGTGCCTCAAAGCGGGCGATCCAAGAGACCCAGTACTTC
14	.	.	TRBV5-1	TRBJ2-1	CASSRLATGGEQFF	TGCGCCAGCAGCCGCCTAGCCACGGGTGGTGAGCAGTTCTTC
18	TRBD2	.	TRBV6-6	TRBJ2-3	CASSQQTSGGPSTDTQYF	TGTGCCAGCAGTCAACAGACTAGCGGGGGCCCTAGCACAGATACGCAGTATTTT
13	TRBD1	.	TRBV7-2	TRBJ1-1	CASSTQGTVEAFF	TGTGCCAGCAGCACCCAAGGGACAGTCGAAGCTTTCTTT
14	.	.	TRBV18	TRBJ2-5	CASSPDSYKETQYF	TGTGCCAGCTCACCAGATAGCTATAAGGAGACCCAGTACTTC
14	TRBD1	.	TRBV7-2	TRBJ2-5	CASSSWTGEETQYF	TGTGCCAGCAGCTCTTGGACAGGGGAAGAGACCCAGTACTTC
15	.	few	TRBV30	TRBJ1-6	CAWSVAGPYNSPLHF	TGTGCCTGGAGTGTGGCAGGGCCTTATAATTCTCCCCTCCACTTT